This paragraph covers one T cell receptor (beta chain) sequence. Naive CD8 cells lacked CD45RO, underwent positive selection for CCR7 and left out terminally differentiated effector memory CD45RA+ cells. These data come from a study of shared clonotypes between healthy human individuals. Only in-frame clones appear in the TCRdb table, and some are missing; sequencing was by immunoSEQ multiplex PCR. Of approximately 2,200,000 clones in the sample, just over 90% were seen once. CDR3 size: 15 residues. Trimming left V 4 bases short and J 3 bases short, with 17 bases between. The germline CDR1 and CDR2 sequences are SGHKS and YYEKEE (reference sequence).

This clonotype originated in a man between 18 and 29 years old in good health. Some clones in this sample may be carry-over from other donors' samples. The sample was naive CD8+ T cells from PBMCs. The rearrangement joins TRBV5-5 to TRBJ2-7, with D perhaps TRBD1 (6 bases). DNA of the CDR3: TGTGCCAGCAGCCTGGGGGCTTCCCCCGGCTACGAGCAGTACTTC. Amino acid sequence: CASSLGASPGYEQYF.